These 15 T cell receptor beta chains were sequenced from one sample in a study of CD8 T cells in acute hepatitis C reinfection. TCRdb keeps only in-frame clones here, not all; method: immunoSEQ multiplex PCR. The table has tens of thousands of clones, more than 75% seen once. As for time point: naive CD8 control sorted from an acute-time-point sample. Sequenced material: naive CD8+ T cells from PBMCs. All receptors derive from a man in his thirties or forties with chronic hepatitis C.

This clone came up a few times. The chain has TRBV13 and TRBJ2-7; TRBD1 matches 7 bases. Per the germline V gene, CDR1 is PRHDT and CDR2 is FYEKMQ (reference sequence). The CDR3 runs 12 residues. J lost 5 bases, V lost 5 bases, and 3 bases had no gene match. The CDR3 coding sequence is TGTGCCAGCAGCGCACAGGGGAACGAGCAGTACTTC. This translates into CASSAQGNEQYF.

V usage is TRBV19 and J usage is TRBJ1-4; D might be TRBD1 (6 bases). CDR3 length: 12 residues. Germline V gene data show CDR1 as LNHDA and CDR2 as SQIVND (reference sequence). The germline V and J ends were trimmed by 6 bases and 6 bases, with 8 bases remaining between them. CDR3 sequence: CASRAGDEKLFF. The DNA for the CDR3 is TGTGCCAGTAGGGCAGGGGATGAAAAACTGTTTTTT.

V is TRBV19 and J is TRBJ2-7; D remains ambiguous. CDR3 length: 13 residues. The ends were cut back, 5 bases at V and 0 bases at J, with 8 bases in the middle. CDR1 and CDR2 from the germline V gene are LNHDA and SQIVND (reference sequence). The CDR3 reads CASSYWDSYEQYF. The CDR3 coding sequence is TGTGCCAGTAGTTATTGGGACTCCTACGAGCAGTACTTC.

V gene TRBV4-1 combines with J gene TRBJ2-1; 7 positions agree with TRBD2. The CDR3 covers 15 residues. The V gene's germline CDR1 is MGHRA and CDR2 YSYEKL. V shed 0 bases and J 10 bases; nucleotides not matched to a gene: 9. For the CDR3, the DNA is TGCGCCAGCAGCCAAGACTCCAGCGGGATTGGGGAGCAGTTCTTC. Encoded protein: CASSQDSSGIGEQFF.

The V call is TRBV5-1, the J call TRBJ1-3; D uncertain. From germline, CDR1 is SGHRS and CDR2 YFSETQ. With 0 bases removed from V and 1 base from J, the gap between germline ends came to 11 bases. The CDR3 totals 16 residues. The CDR3 coding sequence is TGCGCCAGCAGCTTGGAAGGGTATTCGTCTGGAAACACCATATATTTT. Amino acids: CASSLEGYSSGNTIYF. The full variable domain, completed using reference TRBV5-1 and TRBJ1-3, is KAGVTQTPRYLIKTRGQQVTLSCSPISGHRSVSWYQQTPGQGLQFLFEYFSETQRNKGNFPGRFSGRQFSNSRSEMNVSTLELGDSALYLCASSLEGYSSGNTIYFGEGSWLTVV.

This sequence joins TRBV2 and TRBJ2-3; D unclear. Germline V CDR1 and CDR2: SNHLY, FYNNEI. The CDR3 is made up of 12 amino acids. The CDR3 nucleotides are TGTGCTAGCCCCCCAGCAAGCGATACGCAGTATTTT. This codes for CASPPASDTQYF.

V gene TRBV27 combines with J gene TRBJ2-2; no clear D. The CDR3 runs 16 residues. V was shortened by 1 base and J by 0 bases, with 9 bases between the two germline ends. CDR1 is MNHEY, CDR2 SMNVEV, per germline (reference sequence). CDR3 nucleotide sequence: TGTGCCAGCAGTTTATGGCCTCCGTCGAACACCGGGGAGCTGTTTTTT. This translates into CASSLWPPSNTGELFF.

J is TRBJ2-1 and V is TRBV9, with 10 nucleotides matching TRBD2. This CDR3 has 16 amino acids. The J segment lost 4 bases and the V segment lost 4 bases, leaving 8 bases of the junction unmatched. Germline lookup yields CDR1 SGDLS and CDR2 YYNGEE. CDR3 in amino acids: CASSHFRGLAYNEQFF. CDR3 DNA: TGTGCCAGCAGCCACTTCCGGGGACTAGCGTACAATGAGCAGTTCTTC.

DNA of the CDR3: TGTGCCAGCAGCGTAGTACCGGGGTTTGAGTCCTACAATGAGCAGTTCTTC. Its translation is CASSVVPGFESYNEQFF. The V gene is TRBV9, the J gene TRBJ2-1, with D maybe TRBD2 (5 bases). Per the germline V gene, CDR1 is SGDLS and CDR2 is YYNGEE. CDR3 length: 17 amino acids. V dropped 0 bases and J dropped 1 base, with 14 bases sitting between them.

This chain links TRBV5-1 with TRBJ2-1; 10 positions match TRBD2. With 4 bases clipped from V and 0 bases from J, the junction kept 7 bases outside the gene matches. Germline V lookup: CDR1 SGHRS, CDR2 YFSETQ. The CDR3 spans 17 residues. This chain's CDR3 is CASSIGLADSSYNEQFF. Written as DNA, the CDR3 is TGCGCCAGCAGCATCGGACTAGCGGATAGCTCCTACAATGAGCAGTTCTTC.

This clone was recorded once. The V gene is TRBV15, the J gene TRBJ2-1; 7 positions agree with TRBD2. The CDR3 is 15 amino acids. The V and J ends lost 5 bases and 3 bases, in that order; junction bases with no gene match: 7. Germline CDR1 reads LNHNV; CDR2 reads YYDKDF (reference sequence). CDR3 in amino acids: CATSPRGGDYNEQFF. The CDR3 coding sequence is TGTGCCACCAGCCCCCGGGGAGGGGACTACAATGAGCAGTTCTTC.

This chain uses TRBV30 with TRBJ2-2, with D possibly matching TRBD2 (6 bases). The CDR3 contains 12 residues. Germline CDR1 and CDR2: GTSNPN and SVGIG (reference sequence). Trimming removed 4 bases at V and 6 bases at J, with 9 bases between. DNA of the CDR3: TGTGCCTGGACTCCGGGGGCCGGGGAGCTGTTTTTT. This codes for CAWTPGAGELFF.

Turning to this clone: Other DNA sequences in the sample encode the same CDR3. The chain has TRBV11-2 and TRBJ2-7; D call uncertain. The germline V gene encodes CDR1 SGHAT and CDR2 FQNNGV. Deletions cut 1 base from V and 1 base from J, with 5 bases between. The CDR3 extends over 13 amino acids. The CDR3 protein is CASSLGGSYEQYF. The CDR3 DNA sequence: TGTGCCAGCAGCTTAGGGGGTTCCTACGAGCAGTACTTC.

The chain has TRBV4-1 and TRBJ2-2, with TRBD1 as a possible D gene (5 bases). The CDR3 contains 14 residues. Deletions cut 5 bases from V and 6 bases from J, with 13 bases between. Germline loops: CDR1 MGHRA, CDR2 YSYEKL. The CDR3 is CASSWQGRAGELFF. The CDR3, as DNA: TGCGCCAGCAGCTGGCAGGGTCGAGCCGGGGAGCTGTTTTTT.

The chain joins TRBV5-5 to TRBJ2-3; 11 bases fit TRBD2. Per the germline V gene, CDR1 is SGHKS and CDR2 is YYEKEE (reference sequence). The CDR3 sequence is 15 residues long. The ends lost 4 bases at V and 4 bases at J; junction bases unmatched: 5. Here the CDR3 DNA reads TGTGCCAGCAGCCTTAGCGGGAGGGCCCCAGATACGCAGTATTTT. Translation: CASSLSGRAPDTQYF.